The 25 T cell receptor beta chains reported below all come from one sample, sequenced in a study of molecular identifiers for immune sequencing clone quantification. Via MiXCR, TCRdb re-called the PCR reads, giving one row per CDR3 protein. The sample contains 300,000 to 350,000 distinct CDR3 sequences, 20% to 25% of which appear only once. Sample: naive CD8+ T cells from blood, with Jurkat cell RNA spiked in. Subset of the sample: FACS-sorted CD8+CD4-CCR7+CD45RA+ naive T cells. Receptor source: a human donor in good health. Some libraries in this study had Jurkat cell RNA spiked in.

V is TRBV6-1 and J is TRBJ2-7; 10 bases line up with TRBD2. J gave up 6 bases and V 5 bases, and 4 bases lay outside the gene matches. Looked up from germline, CDR1 is MNHNS and CDR2 is SASEGT. The CDR3 is 13 amino acids. DNA of the CDR3: TGTGCCAGCAGTCCGGGACTAGCGTGCGAGCAGTACTTC. Translation gives CASSPGLACEQYF.

The chain couples TRBV10-3 to TRBJ2-3; TRBD2 aligns across 10 bases. CDR3 size: 15 residues. V gave up 2 bases and J gave up 4 bases; unmatched junction bases: 3. Germline CDR1 is ENHRY and CDR2 is SYGVKD. The CDR3 coding sequence is TGTGCCATCAGTGAGGAGCTAGCGGGAGCAGATACGCAGTATTTT. It is translated as CAISEELAGADTQYF.

This clonotype was observed a single time. Just one base apart from a much larger clone, this may be a read error. The final CDR3 position lacks the conserved phenylalanine or tryptophan, pointing to a likely read error. V gene TRBV19 combines with J gene TRBJ1-2, with a possible D match to TRBD1 (5 bases). Germline V gene sequence: CDR1 LNHDA, CDR2 SQIVND (reference sequence). Trimming removed 4 bases from V and 4 bases from J, with 10 bases in between. This CDR3 is 13 amino acids long. CDR3 sequence (DNA): TGTGCCAGTAGTACCGGGACGGGCTATGGCTACACCTAC. This sequence encodes CASSTGTGYGYTY.

About this clonotype: One base away lies a much larger clone, so this may be a sequencing read error. This CDR3 fails to terminate in the conserved phenylalanine or tryptophan, so it likely reflects a read error. The CDR3 protein is CSARIIAGGRYEQYL. CDR3 bases: TGCAGTGCTAGAATAATAGCGGGAGGAAGGTACGAGCAGTACCTC. The gene calls are TRBV20-1 and TRBJ2-7; 10 bases are shared with TRBD2. The ends lost 2 bases at V and 4 bases at J; junction bases unmatched: 8. The germline V gene encodes CDR1 DFQATT and CDR2 SNEGSKA (reference sequence). The CDR3 is made up of 15 amino acids.

This clonotype showed up many times. As DNA, the CDR3 is TGCAGCGTTGCCGTGTATTCGACTAATGAAAAACTGTTTTTT. Translating it yields CSVAVYSTNEKLFF. V gene TRBV29-1 combines with J gene TRBJ1-4; D is uncertain. V shed 4 bases and J shed 2 bases, with 11 bases lying between them. The CDR3 sequence is 14 residues long. Germline-derived CDR1 and CDR2 are SQVTM and ANQGSEA.

At least ten counts were recorded for this clonotype. The chain combines TRBV4-1 with TRBJ2-5, with D perhaps TRBD1 (5 bases). Germline V gene lookup returns CDR1 MGHRA and CDR2 YSYEKL. This CDR3 contains 15 residues. V was cut by 2 bases and J by 3 bases, with 13 bases left in between. DNA of the CDR3: TGCGCCAGCAGCCAACTCGACAGCAAAAAAGAGACCCAGTACTTC. Protein sequence: CASSQLDSKKETQYF.

In this sample, this clonotype turned up many times. V and J are TRBV7-9 and TRBJ1-1; possible D gene TRBD1, 5 bases. The CDR3 loop spans 13 amino acids. Germline loops: CDR1 SEHNR, CDR2 FQNEAQ (reference sequence). Trimming removed 1 base from V and 3 bases from J, with 6 bases in between. In DNA form, the CDR3 reads TGTGCCAGCAGCTTAGGGGACTACACTGAAGCTTTCTTT. It specifies CASSLGDYTEAFF.

This clonotype was picked up many times. This chain connects TRBV7-6 to TRBJ2-7, with D possibly being TRBD2 (5 bases). Germline V CDR1 and CDR2: SGHVS, FNYEAQ. V shed 5 bases and J shed 2 bases, with 7 bases lying between them. The CDR3 sequence is 12 residues long. The CDR3 nucleotides read TGTGCCAGCAGCCCGAGGGCCTACGAGCAGTACTTC. Amino acids: CASSPRAYEQYF.

In regard to this clonotype: A much larger clone lies one base from this, so it may be a read error. The chain has TRBV6-5 and TRBJ2-1; D might be TRBD1 (5 bases). The V and J ends lost 2 bases and 8 bases respectively, with 13 bases between them. Germline V lookup: CDR1 MNHEY, CDR2 SVGAGI. The CDR3 runs 14 residues. CDR3 DNA: TGTGCCAGCAGTTACCCGACTGGGGCCGATGAGCAGTTCTTC. It encodes CASSYPTGADEQFF.

This clonotype was seen many times. The chain employs TRBV10-2 and TRBJ1-2, with a possible D match to TRBD1 (5 bases). Germline CDR1 and CDR2: WSHSY and SAAADI. The V and J ends lost 5 bases and 3 bases respectively, with 10 bases between them. This CDR3 has 13 residues. The CDR3 is CASSKTGDYGYTF. The CDR3 bases are TGCGCCAGCAGTAAAACGGGGGACTATGGCTACACCTTC.

This clonotype was recorded many times. This chain joins TRBV27 and TRBJ2-3; 9 bases map to TRBD2. The germline V gene encodes CDR1 MNHEY and CDR2 SMNVEV (reference sequence). Trimming removed 7 bases from V and 3 bases from J; junction bases left unmatched: 5. CDR3 length: 14 amino acids. The CDR3 nucleotides are TGTGCCAGCACCGCGGGGGGGGGAACAGATACGCAGTATTTT. Its protein is CASTAGGGTDTQYF.

In its sample, this clonotype was seen a few times. This rearrangement joins TRBV7-2 to TRBJ2-7; D assignment may be TRBD1 or TRBD2 (7 bases each). The germline CDR1 and CDR2 sequences are SGHTA and FQGNSA. V was shortened by 3 bases and J by 6 bases, with 24 bases between the two germline ends. This CDR3 region has 17 residues. The CDR3 here is CASSFPLLSTGEGEQYF. The CDR3 DNA reads as TGTGCCAGCAGCTTTCCCCTCCTTAGCACAGGGGAGGGCGAGCAGTACTTC.

This clonotype was observed many times. The chain joins TRBV5-1 to TRBJ1-1; D is uncertain. Germline V gene lookup returns CDR1 SGHRS and CDR2 YFSETQ. CDR3 length: 13 residues. Trimming stripped 4 bases from V and 5 bases from J, with 12 bases between. The CDR3 nucleotides are TGCGCCAGCAGCCCCCCGGGAGGGACTGAAGCTTTCTTT. Its protein is CASSPPGGTEAFF.

V is TRBV6-2 or TRBV6-3 and J is TRBJ2-5; D unclear. Trimming removed 8 bases at V and 2 bases at J, with 6 bases between. CDR3 size: 11 residues. The germline V gene has CDR1 MNHEY and CDR2 SVGEGT. CDR3 loop: CASGNQETQYF. The CDR3 DNA is TGTGCCAGCGGTAATCAAGAGACCCAGTACTTC.

This clonotype was observed at least ten times. The chain employs TRBV19 and TRBJ2-7, with 8 bases fitting TRBD1. In germline, CDR1 is LNHDA, CDR2 SQIVND (reference sequence). This CDR3 is built from 15 residues. V trimming: 1 base; J trimming: 2 bases; junction bases outside the gene matches: 4. The CDR3 nucleotides are TGTGCCAGTAGTATAGGGACAGGGAATACCTACGAGCAGTACTTC. This gives the protein CASSIGTGNTYEQYF.

There are many counts of this clonotype. The chain uses TRBV13 and TRBJ2-3; D perhaps matches TRBD2 (6 bases). This CDR3 contains 16 residues. Germline loops: CDR1 PRHDT, CDR2 FYEKMQ (reference sequence). The germline V and J ends were trimmed by 4 bases and 6 bases, with 20 bases remaining between them. The CDR3, as DNA: TGTGCCAGCAGCTACGGGACGGGAGAGGCGGGTGATACGCAGTATTTT. Translating gives CASSYGTGEAGDTQYF.

Comments on this clonotype: A much larger clone differs from this one at a single base, so this may be a read error. The J gene is TRBJ2-7, the V gene TRBV28; 7 bases fit TRBD2. The DNA end favors TRBJ2-1, so the J call may be wrong. Germline CDR1 and CDR2: MDHEN and SYDVKM. There are 16 residues in the CDR3. CDR3 nucleotide sequence: TGTGCCAGCAGTTACCTCGCGGGAGTATCGTACCACGAGCAGTTCTTC. As protein: CASSYLAGVSYHEQFF.

This clonotype was seen once. V usage is TRBV3-1 and J usage is TRBJ1-2; no clear D gene. Germline V gives CDR1 LGHDT, CDR2 YNNKEL (reference sequence). The ends were cut back, 4 bases at V and 0 bases at J, with 18 bases in the middle. The CDR3 is 17 residues long. The DNA for the CDR3 is TGTGCCAGCAGCCCTCGAAACAGAGTAATACCTAACTATGGCTACACCTTC. The encoded protein is CASSPRNRVIPNYGYTF.

The table lists this clonotype with a few counts. The chain recombines TRBV29-1 with TRBJ1-2; D call uncertain. Trimming cost V 3 bases and J 4 bases, with 12 bases left between them. CDR1 is SQVTM and CDR2 is ANQGSEA in the germline V gene. The CDR3 loop spans 13 amino acids. CDR3 residues: CSVEGGAPYGYTF. DNA of the CDR3: TGCAGCGTTGAGGGAGGAGCCCCCTATGGCTACACCTTC.

For this clonotype: Mismatch with germline at one junction end may stem from a read error. The chain uses TRBV6-5 and TRBJ1-1, with D maybe TRBD1 (5 bases). The CDR3 consists of 13 residues. Germline CDR1 reads MNHEY; CDR2 reads SVGAGI. The DNA of the CDR3 is TGTGCCAGCAGGACGGGCCTGGACACTGAGGCTTTCTTT. It is translated as CASRTGLDTEAFF.

Concerning this clonotype itself: Just one base apart from a much larger clone, this may be a read error. J is TRBJ2-5 and V is TRBV28; D ambiguous. The CDR3 contains 13 residues. Trimming pared 3 bases from V and 7 bases from J, leaving 12 bases between. Per the germline V gene, CDR1 is MDHEN and CDR2 is SYDVKM. The CDR3: CASSLGREGTQYF. CDR3 bases: TGTGCCAGCAGTTTGGGCCGAGAAGGGACCCAGTACTTC.

A note on this clonotype: The junction and the germline gene differ at one end; a read error may be behind it. V gene TRBV24-1 combines with J gene TRBJ2-2; 13 nucleotides agree with TRBD2. Germline-derived CDR1 and CDR2 are KGHDR and SFDVKD. CDR3 length: 17 residues. CDR3 bases: TGTGCCACCGGTGATGGACTAGCGGGAGCCCGCGGTGGGGAGCTGTTTTTT. As protein: CATGDGLAGARGGELFF.

Of note for this clonotype: The junction differs from germline at one of its ends, possibly a read error. V gene TRBV12-3 or TRBV12-4 combines with J gene TRBJ1-5; no clear D gene. The CDR3 loop spans 13 amino acids. CDR3: CGSSSMSNQPQHF. For the CDR3, the DNA is TGTGGCAGCAGTTCAATGAGCAATCAGCCCCAGCATTTT.

Of note for this clonotype: Possible read error: a much larger clone is one base away. This chain links TRBV10-3 with TRBJ2-5; perhaps TRBD1 as D (5 bases). Germline-derived CDR1 and CDR2 are ENHRY and SYGVKD. V was trimmed by 3 bases and J by 4 bases, leaving 12 bases between them. The CDR3 covers 14 residues. The CDR3, as DNA: TGTGCCATCAGTGATCAGGGTTGGTCAGAGACCCAGTACTTC. Encoded protein: CAISDQGWSETQYF.

This clonotype was recorded once. A much bigger clone sits one base away, suggesting this may be a read error. The chain links TRBV9 to TRBJ2-3; TRBD1 is a possible D gene (5 bases). The germline V gene encodes CDR1 SGDLS and CDR2 YYNGEE. This CDR3 comprises 15 residues. Trimming pared 0 bases from V and 2 bases from J, leaving 10 bases between. CDR3 protein: CASSVGLRATDTQYF. In DNA, the CDR3 is TGTGCCAGCAGCGTAGGGCTCAGGGCCACAGATACGCAGTATTTT. Combining the CDR3 with reference TRBV9 and TRBJ2-3 gives the whole variable domain DSGVTQTPKHLITATGQRVTLRCSPRSGDLSVYWYQQSLDQGLQFLIQYYNGEERAKGNILERFSAQQFPDLHSELNLSSLELGDSALYFCASSVGLRATDTQYFGPGTRLTVL.